This is a list of T cell receptor beta chains from one sample in a study of T cells in localized non-small cell lung cancer. Assay used: immunoSEQ multiplex PCR; TCRdb lists only in-frame clones, some missing. The repertoire includes about 9,600 clones, 90% of them detected once, and roughly 15% sits in the top ten. Sequenced here: peripheral blood, sampled before any cancer treatment. The receptors here all came from a male donor older than 55 with stage III squamous cell lung carcinoma. CDR3s include the opening cysteine and the closing phenylalanine or tryptophan. The D gene is left open where the match is weak. The size of a clone is reported for some rows only, either as once, few or many, or as a class for expanded clones.

j_gene: TRBJ2-5
d_gene: TRBD2
v_gene: TRBV5-4
abundance: NA
CDR3aa: CASSPRLAGGPTWETQYF
CDR3nt: TGTGCCAGCAGCCCCCGGCTAGCGGGGGGGCCTACATGGGAGACCCAGTACTTC

j_gene: TRBJ2-7
d_gene: NA
v_gene: TRBV5-1
abundance: NA
CDR3aa: CASSLDSGFEQYF
CDR3nt: TGCGCCAGCAGCTTGGATTCGGGTTTCGAGCAGTACTTC

j_gene: TRBJ1-4
d_gene: NA
v_gene: TRBV5-1
abundance: NA
CDR3aa: CASSSRPGGSEKLFF
CDR3nt: TGCGCCAGCAGCTCGCGACCAGGAGGGAGTGAAAAACTGTTTTTT

j_gene: TRBJ2-3
d_gene: TRBD2
v_gene: TRBV15
abundance: NA
CDR3aa: CATSAPGRGETDTQYF
CDR3nt: TGTGCCACCAGCGCCCCTGGGCGGGGGGAGACAGATACGCAGTATTTT

j_gene: TRBJ1-2
d_gene: TRBD1
v_gene: TRBV7-8
abundance: NA
CDR3aa: CASSPLGTGTNYGYTF
CDR3nt: TGTGCCAGCAGCCCCCTCGGGACAGGGACAAACTATGGCTACACCTTC

j_gene: TRBJ2-2
d_gene: NA
v_gene: TRBV5-1
abundance: NA
CDR3aa: CASSLAEENTGELFF
CDR3nt: TGCGCCAGCAGCTTGGCCGAAGAGAATACCGGGGAGCTGTTTTTT

j_gene: TRBJ2-7
d_gene: TRBD2
v_gene: TRBV5-6
abundance: NA
CDR3aa: CASSHPGRSEQYF
CDR3nt: TGTGCCAGCAGCCATCCCGGGAGGTCCGAGCAGTACTTC

j_gene: TRBJ2-7
d_gene: NA
v_gene: TRBV5-4
abundance: NA
CDR3aa: CASSLWLAGRPPYEQYF
CDR3nt: TGTGCCAGCAGCTTGTGGTTGGCAGGCCGGCCTCCCTACGAGCAGTACTTC

j_gene: TRBJ1-3
d_gene: NA
v_gene: TRBV14
abundance: NA
CDR3aa: CASSHTGNTIYF
CDR3nt: TGTGCCAGCAGTCATACCGGAAACACCATATATTTT

j_gene: TRBJ2-7
d_gene: NA
v_gene: TRBV5-4
abundance: NA
CDR3aa: CASSGGAAAIYEQYF
CDR3nt: TGTGCCAGCAGCGGGGGGGCGGCTGCGATCTACGAGCAGTACTTC

j_gene: TRBJ1-2
d_gene: NA
v_gene: TRBV27
abundance: NA
CDR3aa: CAPWGRGENYGYTF
CDR3nt: TGTGCCCCATGGGGCAGGGGTGAAAACTATGGCTACACCTTC

j_gene: TRBJ2-2
d_gene: TRBD1
v_gene: TRBV15
abundance: NA
CDR3aa: CATSTRDRLTGELFF
CDR3nt: TGTGCCACCAGCACTAGGGACAGGTTGACCGGGGAGCTGTTTTTT

j_gene: TRBJ1-6
d_gene: NA
v_gene: TRBV6-5
abundance: NA
CDR3aa: CASSYSGGDGVSPLHF
CDR3nt: TGTGCCAGCAGTTACTCGGGGGGGGACGGGGTTTCACCCCTCCACTTT

j_gene: TRBJ2-7
d_gene: TRBD1
v_gene: TRBV29-1
abundance: NA
CDR3aa: CSVEGTGDEQYF
CDR3nt: TGCAGCGTTGAAGGGACAGGGGACGAGCAGTACTTC

j_gene: TRBJ2-3
d_gene: NA
v_gene: TRBV6-5
abundance: NA
CDR3aa: CASTRGGTSTDTQYF
CDR3nt: TGTGCCAGCACCCGAGGCGGGACTAGCACAGATACGCAGTATTTT

j_gene: TRBJ2-3
d_gene: NA
v_gene: TRBV10-3
abundance: few
CDR3aa: CAISSTVPSTDTQYF
CDR3nt: TGTGCCATCAGCTCGACTGTCCCCAGCACAGATACGCAGTATTTT

j_gene: TRBJ2-5
d_gene: NA
v_gene: TRBV2
abundance: NA
CDR3aa: CASSSSRDEETQYF
CDR3nt: TGTGCCAGCAGCTCCTCCAGGGATGAAGAGACCCAGTACTTC

j_gene: TRBJ2-2
d_gene: TRBD2
v_gene: TRBV5-4
abundance: once
CDR3aa: CASSLGGLAGHGELFF
CDR3nt: TGTGCCAGCAGCTTGGGGGGACTAGCGGGGCACGGGGAGCTGTTTTTT

j_gene: TRBJ2-3
d_gene: NA
v_gene: TRBV27
abundance: once
CDR3aa: CASSSNPLDTQYF
CDR3nt: TGTGCCAGCAGTTCAAACCCGTTAGATACGCAGTATTTT

j_gene: TRBJ2-5
d_gene: TRBD1
v_gene: TRBV19
abundance: NA
CDR3aa: CASSMETGKVETQYF
CDR3nt: TGTGCCAGTAGTATGGAGACAGGGAAAGTAGAGACCCAGTACTTC

j_gene: TRBJ2-1
d_gene: NA
v_gene: TRBV19
abundance: once
CDR3aa: CASSIALTGWGGNEQFF
CDR3nt: TGTGCCAGTAGTATAGCCCTGACAGGGTGGGGGGGGAATGAGCAGTTCTTC

j_gene: TRBJ2-2
d_gene: TRBD2
v_gene: TRBV7-3
abundance: NA
CDR3aa: CASSLAGGPTGELFF
CDR3nt: TGTGCCAGCAGCTTAGCGGGGGGCCCCACCGGGGAGCTGTTTTTT